This T cell receptor (beta chain) stems from a study of T cell changes during pregnancy in multiple sclerosis. TCRdb's copy holds only in-frame clones and misses some; the assay was immunoSEQ multiplex PCR. The data contain about 69,000 clones, approximately 92% of them singletons. Germline CDR1 reads MGHRA; CDR2 reads YSYEKL. The CDR3 covers 15 residues. Trimming cost V 0 bases and J 5 bases, with 13 bases left between them. There are a few counts of this clone. The sequencing here drew on peripheral blood, taken in the third trimester of pregnancy. The clonotype comes from a female donor in good health, enrolled as a control in a pregnancy study. The chain joins TRBV4-1 to TRBJ2-5; D unclear. The CDR3 sequence: CASSQEYPSRETQYF. Written as DNA, the CDR3 is TGCGCCAGCAGCCAAGAATACCCCTCGCGGGAGACCCAGTACTTC.